This TCR beta chain appears in the sequencing data of a study of early T cells in non-severe SARS-CoV-2 infection. The overall study: The chains were unpaired, and the sequenced material was bulk RNA from unsorted whole blood.

The library protocol tagged individual cDNA molecules with unique molecular identifiers. From the 5' RACE reads, TCRdb called clonotypes with MiXCR, one entry per CDR3 protein. This sample carries some 33,000 distinct CDR3 sequences, roughly 5.7% of them seen once, and the ten largest clones take about a fifth. CDR1 and CDR2 from the germline V gene are SEHNR and FQNEAQ (reference sequence). The CDR3 runs to 16 residues. Trimming removed 5 bases at V and 6 bases at J, with 22 bases between. This clonotype was counted only a few times. Its antigen is not known. Study-wide results and caveats: Private and CD4 specificities were missed by VDJdb matching, which favored anti-spike CD8 responses.

This chain connects TRBV7-9 to TRBJ1-2; D gene unclear. Sequencing used whole blood. This TCR was recovered from an adult who was a healthcare worker with PCR-confirmed SARS-CoV-2 infection or an uninfected control (not recorded which). The CDR3 sequence is CASSPSFTRRAHGYTF. In DNA form, the CDR3 reads TGTGCCAGCAGCCCCTCCTTCACCCGACGAGCTCATGGCTACACCTTC.